What follows are 26 T cell receptor beta chains derived from one specimen sequenced in a study of T cells after yellow fever vaccination. One entry per CDR3 protein, called by TCRdb with MiXCR from the 5' RACE reads. The sample holds 150,000 to 200,000 distinct CDR3 sequences; approximately 6.2% are singletons and the top ten take 2.9%. The sample consisted of CD4+ T cells sorted from PBMCs, taken on the day of the first yellow fever vaccination. The receptor source for this set is a man aged 18 to 35 who received the YFV17D yellow fever vaccine.

This clonotype came up many times. The CDR3 coding sequence is TGTGCCAGCAGTTACGGGTACACTGAAGCTTTCTTT. Translation gives CASSYGYTEAFF. The V gene is TRBV6-2 or TRBV6-3, the J gene TRBJ1-1, with D uncertain. The germline V gene encodes CDR1 MNHEY and CDR2 SVGEGT. This CDR3 spans 12 amino acids. V lost 2 bases, J lost 3 bases, and 4 bases lay in between.

This clonotype appeared many times. This chain joins TRBV5-1 and TRBJ1-2; D is uncertain. Germline CDR1 SGHRS, CDR2 YFSETQ. This CDR3 region has 12 residues. Trimming pared 0 bases from V and 8 bases from J, leaving 8 bases between. The CDR3 region has the DNA TGCGCCAGCAGCTTGGATCTCGAGGGCTACACCTTC. It yields the protein CASSLDLEGYTF.

The rearrangement joins TRBV18 to TRBJ1-3; 9 bases align to TRBD1. Germline V gene data show CDR1 as KGHSH and CDR2 as LQKENI. V was pared by 6 bases and J by 2 bases, with 5 bases of the junction left unmatched. CDR3 length equals 15 residues. The CDR3 loop is CASSQQGATGNTIYF. The DNA for the CDR3 is TGTGCCAGCTCGCAACAGGGGGCTACTGGAAACACCATATATTTT.

At least ten counts were recorded for this clonotype. This chain links TRBV6-1 with TRBJ2-3; possibly TRBD1 for D (8 bases). Germline V CDR1 and CDR2: MNHNS, SASEGT. The length of the CDR3 is 13 residues. V was clipped by 6 bases and J by 5 bases, with 12 bases between them. The CDR3 protein is CASRDREGDTQYF. The DNA of the CDR3 is TGTGCCAGCAGGGACAGGGAGGGAGATACGCAGTATTTT.

Many counts were recorded for this clonotype. The chain joins TRBV4-3 to TRBJ1-3; no firm D call. Germline V gene lookup returns CDR1 LGHNA and CDR2 YSLEER. The length of the CDR3 is 14 residues. V lost 2 bases, J lost 9 bases, and 14 bases lay in between. The CDR3 protein is CASSQRSAGGTIYF. Here the CDR3 DNA reads TGCGCCAGCAGCCAACGGTCCGCCGGAGGCACCATATATTTT.

This clonotype was recorded at least ten times. The chain recombines TRBV5-1 with TRBJ1-1; D perhaps matches TRBD1 (6 bases). V lost 0 bases, J lost 0 bases, and 18 bases lay in between. Germline V CDR1 and CDR2: SGHRS, YFSETQ. The CDR3 spans 18 residues. CDR3 region: CASSLAPAQGLMNTEAFF. The DNA for the CDR3 is TGCGCCAGCAGCTTGGCTCCGGCACAGGGCCTTATGAACACTGAAGCTTTCTTT.

This clonotype was counted at least ten times. The V call is TRBV7-3, the J call TRBJ2-2; no reliable D call. This CDR3 is 14 amino acids long. CDR1 is SGHTA, CDR2 FQGTGA, per germline. V shed 1 base and J shed 1 base, with 4 bases lying between them. The CDR3 spells CASSLSRNTGELFF. In DNA form, the CDR3 reads TGTGCCAGCAGCTTAAGCAGGAACACCGGGGAGCTGTTTTTT.

The V gene is TRBV7-3, the J gene TRBJ1-2; 10 nucleotides align to TRBD1. The CDR3 is 15 residues long. V shed 5 bases and J 7 bases; nucleotides not matched to a gene: 10. CDR1 and CDR2 from the germline V gene are SGHTA and FQGTGA. This CDR3 is CASSPSGTGEAGYTF. In nucleotides, the CDR3 is TGTGCCAGCAGCCCCTCCGGGACAGGGGAAGCTGGCTACACCTTC.

In its sample, this clonotype was seen a few times. This sequence joins TRBV20-1 and TRBJ2-1, with D possibly called TRBD1 or TRBD2 (6 bases each). This CDR3 has 16 residues. The V and J ends lost 0 bases and 0 bases respectively, with 12 bases between them. Looked up from germline, CDR1 is DFQATT and CDR2 is SNEGSKA (reference sequence). The CDR3 DNA follows: TGCAGTGCTAGAGACGGGGGCAGAAGCTCCTACAATGAGCAGTTCTTC. Protein: CSARDGGRSSYNEQFF.

J is TRBJ2-7 and V is TRBV20-1; TRBD1 aligns across 8 bases. Germline V lookup: CDR1 DFQATT, CDR2 SNEGSKA (reference sequence). With 6 bases clipped from V and 1 base from J, the junction kept 5 bases outside the gene matches. The CDR3 loop spans 13 amino acids. CDR3 sequence (DNA): TGCAGTGCCTGGACAGGGAAGTCCTACGAGCAGTACTTC. This sequence encodes CSAWTGKSYEQYF.

The chain is built from TRBV2 and TRBJ2-6; unclear D gene. Germline V gene lookup returns CDR1 SNHLY and CDR2 FYNNEI. This CDR3 has 15 amino acids. DNA of the CDR3: TGTGCGGCAGGCCGAAGATCCTCTGGGGCCAACGTCCTGACTTTC. It yields the protein CAAGRRSSGANVLTF.

In its sample, this clonotype was seen many times. The rearrangement links TRBV21-1 to TRBJ1-6; TRBD1 is the table's D call, not checked against the DNA. TRBV21-1 is described as a pseudogene. This CDR3 is built from 14 residues. The CDR3 protein is CASSIGGWDSPLHF. CDR3 in DNA: TGTGCCAGCAGCATCGGGGGTTGGGATTCACCCCTCCACTTT.

This clonotype was detected only a few times. The chain employs TRBV7-3 and TRBJ2-3; TRBD2 matches at 10 bases. The V gene end was trimmed by 5 bases and the J gene end by 3 bases; junction bases not matched to a gene: 11. Germline loops: CDR1 SGHTA, CDR2 FQGTGA. This CDR3 has 17 amino acids. The CDR3, as DNA: TGTGCCAGCAGCCCAAAGCAGGGGACTAGCGTAACAGATACGCAGTATTTT. Translating gives CASSPKQGTSVTDTQYF.

This clonotype has more than one count but fewer than ten. The chain couples TRBV6-2 or TRBV6-3 to TRBJ2-7; a possible D gene is TRBD1 (6 bases). Trimming cost V 6 bases and J 1 base, with 10 bases left between them. The CDR3 covers 13 residues. Germline values: CDR1 MNHEY, CDR2 SVGEGT. CDR3 in DNA: TGTGCCAGCAGGACAGGTGGGTCCTACGAGCAGTACGTC. This translates into CASRTGGSYEQYV.

With respect to this clonotype: This may be a read error, as it is one base from a much larger clone. The chain employs TRBV6-5 and TRBJ1-6; D perhaps matches TRBD1 (5 bases). Trimming took 7 bases from V and 10 from J, leaving 14 bases between them. The CDR3 has 13 amino acids. CDR1 is MNHEY, CDR2 SVGAGI, per germline. CDR3 amino acids: CASNSGLDSPLHF. In nucleotides, the CDR3 is TGTGCCAGCAATTCAGGGCTCGACTCACCCCTCCACTTT.

A few counts support this clonotype. V and J are TRBV2 and TRBJ2-3; TRBD1 or TRBD2 may be the D gene (5 bases each). CDR1 SNHLY and CDR2 FYNNEI come from the germline V gene. The CDR3 runs 15 residues. Trimming removed 0 bases at V and 2 bases at J, with 9 bases between. CDR3 coding DNA: TGTGCCAGCAGTGAAGCTCGGGGCTTCACAGATACGCAGTATTTT. It codes for CASSEARGFTDTQYF.

The CDR3 DNA follows: TGTGCCAGCACCCCGGGGGGGGCCAACACTGAAGCTTTCTTT. Translating it yields CASTPGGANTEAFF. This chain uses TRBV12-3 or TRBV12-4 with TRBJ1-1; D might be TRBD1 (6 bases). The CDR3 sequence is 14 residues long. The V and J ends lost 7 bases and 2 bases respectively, with 14 bases between them.

The rearrangement uses TRBV4-2 and TRBJ1-6; a possible D gene is TRBD1 (5 bases). The CDR3 has 16 residues. The germline V gene encodes CDR1 LGHNA and CDR2 YNFKEQ. V lost 0 bases, J lost 5 bases, and 11 bases lay in between. CDR3 DNA: TGTGCCAGCAGCCAAGAGGCAGGGTACGATAATTCACCCCTCCACTTT. This translates into CASSQEAGYDNSPLHF.

The chain carries TRBV7-2 and TRBJ2-3; D unclear. V was clipped by 4 bases and J by 6 bases, with 8 bases between them. The CDR3 length is 12 residues. Germline values: CDR1 SGHTA, CDR2 FQGNSA. The CDR3 reads CASSSYKDTQYF. In DNA, the CDR3 is TGTGCCAGCAGCTCGTACAAGGATACGCAGTATTTT.

This clonotype appeared many times. V usage is TRBV11-3 and J usage is TRBJ2-1; no clear D. V lost 5 bases and J lost 5, with 13 bases in between. CDR1 is SGHNT, CDR2 YENEEA, per germline. This CDR3 has 14 residues. CDR3 bases: TGTGCCAGCAGCCTGGATCACAATGACAATGAGCAGTTCTTC. Residues: CASSLDHNDNEQFF.

This CDR3 is CASSGGIQKGYTF. In DNA, the CDR3 is TGTGCCAGCTCTGGCGGGATTCAGAAAGGCTACACCTTC. The chain recombines TRBV18 with TRBJ1-2; D remains unclear. The CDR3 length is 13 residues. Trimming left V 6 bases short and J 8 bases short, with 16 bases between. CDR1 is KGHSH, CDR2 LQKENI, per germline.

This clonotype was detected only a few times. A read error may explain this, as a much larger clone is one base away. V and J are TRBV11-1 and TRBJ2-5; D is perhaps TRBD1 (5 bases). V was trimmed by 4 bases and J by 5 bases, leaving 8 bases between them. Germline V gene data show CDR1 as SGHAT and CDR2 as FQDESV (reference sequence). CDR3 size: 12 residues. The CDR3 DNA reads as TGTGCCAGCAGCTCCCCAGGGGAGACCCAGTACTTC. It is translated as CASSSPGETQYF.

This sequence joins TRBV27 and TRBJ2-7; D could derive from TRBD1 or TRBD2 (5 bases each). Germline V gene lookup returns CDR1 MNHEY and CDR2 SMNVEV (reference sequence). V was trimmed by 5 bases and J by 1 base, leaving 12 bases between them. The CDR3 sequence is 14 residues long. CDR3 sequence reads: CASSPWDGSYEQYV. CDR3 sequence (DNA): TGTGCCAGCAGTCCCTGGGACGGTTCCTACGAGCAGTACGTC.

This clonotype has at least ten counts. This chain joins TRBV2 and TRBJ2-3, with 8 nucleotides matching TRBD2. The V gene end was trimmed by 7 bases and the J gene end by 4 bases; junction bases not matched to a gene: 7. Germline values: CDR1 SNHLY, CDR2 FYNNEI. CDR3 size: 14 residues. The chain's CDR3 is CASKRGGQADTQYF. The DNA for the CDR3 is TGTGCCAGCAAACGGGGGGGCCAAGCAGATACGCAGTATTTT.

This clonotype was observed at least ten times. V gene TRBV4-2 combines with J gene TRBJ2-7; no definite D call. The CDR3 length is 13 residues. Trimming took off 0 bases at V and 9 bases at J, with 12 bases between the two ends. Germline V CDR1 and CDR2: LGHNA, YNFKEQ. The CDR3 DNA reads TGTGCCAGCAGCCAAGATGAAAAAACCAGGCAGTACGTC. Its protein product is CASSQDEKTRQYV.

This clonotype occurred many times. The chain carries TRBV9 and TRBJ2-1, with TRBD2 identical over 7 bases. The CDR3 sequence is 16 residues long. V shed 0 bases and J 1 base; nucleotides not matched to a gene: 4. Germline CDR1 and CDR2: SGDLS and YYNGEE. CDR3 in DNA: TGTGCCAGCAGCGTAGCGGGAGCGGGGTCCTACAATGAGCAGTTCTTC. Its translation is CASSVAGAGSYNEQFF.